The 4 T cell receptor beta chains presented below share a single source sample, sequenced in a study of T cell repertoires in cytomegalovirus infection. TCRdb recomputed calls from the reads with MiXCR, one row per CDR3 protein. Of a few hundred thousand distinct CDR3 sequences detected, 40% appear once; the ten largest clones hold 48%. These receptors lack a known antigen. Sequences were derived from cultured PBMCs, sampled from culture after CMV antigen stimulation. All receptors come from a human donor in good health (CMV status not recorded). Some clones in this sample may be carry-over from other donors' samples.

In this sample, this clonotype turned up a few times. This chain connects TRBV20-1 to TRBJ2-3; D remains ambiguous. V was cut by 3 bases and J by 3 bases, with 16 bases left in between. Germline CDR1 DFQATT, CDR2 SNEGSKA (reference sequence). The CDR3 consists of 15 residues. This CDR3 reads CSARTLGSGTDTQYF. The CDR3 DNA sequence: TGCAGTGCTAGGACCCTGGGTTCTGGAACAGATACGCAGTATTTT.

The sample holds a few counts of this clonotype. The rearrangement joins TRBV27 to TRBJ1-6; D unclear. The length of the CDR3 is 14 residues. V lost 5 bases, J lost 5 bases, and 10 bases lay in between. Germline V gene sequence: CDR1 MNHEY, CDR2 SMNVEV (reference sequence). DNA of the CDR3: TGTGCCAGCAGTCCCGGGCTTAATAATTCACCCCTCCACTTT. Its protein product is CASSPGLNNSPLHF.

CDR3 DNA sequence: TGCGCCAGCAGCCAAGTGGGACTAGCGGACCTCGATGAGCAGTTCTTC. Protein: CASSQVGLADLDEQFF. The rearrangement joins TRBV4-1 to TRBJ2-1; 11 positions agree with TRBD2. The ends lost 1 base at V and 8 bases at J; junction bases unmatched: 7. CDR1 is MGHRA, CDR2 YSYEKL, per germline. The CDR3 runs 16 residues.

This chain uses TRBV2 with TRBJ2-7; D may match TRBD1 or TRBD2 (6 bases each). Trimming removed 8 bases from V and 6 bases from J, with 20 bases in between. Per the germline V gene, CDR1 is SNHLY and CDR2 is FYNNEI. The CDR3 contains 14 residues. CDR3 sequence: CASGGQGLAGEQYF. CDR3 coding DNA: TGTGCCAGCGGGGGGCAGGGGCTGGCTGGCGAGCAGTACTTC.